This record concerns one TCR beta chain sequence. Assay used: immunoSEQ multiplex PCR; TCRdb lists only in-frame clones, some missing. The repertoire holds some 300,000 clones, with around four fifths as singletons. These data come from a study of cytotoxic CD8 clonotypes in ibrutinib-treated CLL. CDR3 length equals 13 residues. V was pared by 1 base and J by 8 bases, with 11 bases between. Germline CDR1 reads LNHNV; CDR2 reads YYDKDF (reference sequence). The TCR originated in a human donor with chronic lymphocytic leukemia. The sample here was PBMCs, taken before ibrutinib treatment. The V and J genes are TRBV15 and TRBJ1-1; D may be TRBD1 (5 bases). CDR3 bases: TGTGCCACCAGCAGAGGAACAGGCCGAGAAGCTTTCTTT. Translating gives CATSRGTGREAFF.